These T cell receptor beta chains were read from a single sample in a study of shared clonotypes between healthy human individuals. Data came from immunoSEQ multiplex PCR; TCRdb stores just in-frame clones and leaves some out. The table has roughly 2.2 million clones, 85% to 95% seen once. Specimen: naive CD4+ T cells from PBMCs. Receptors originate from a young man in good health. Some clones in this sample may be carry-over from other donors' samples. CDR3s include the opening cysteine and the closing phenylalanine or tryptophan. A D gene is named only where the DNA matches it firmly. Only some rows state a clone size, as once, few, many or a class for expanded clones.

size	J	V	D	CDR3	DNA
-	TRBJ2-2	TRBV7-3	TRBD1	CASSSTGTANTGELFF	TGTGCCAGCAGCTCCACCGGGACAGCGAACACCGGGGAGCTGTTTTTT
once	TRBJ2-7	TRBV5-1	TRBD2	CASSLLASGSSYEQYF	TGCGCCAGCAGCTTGCTGGCTAGCGGGAGCTCCTACGAGCAGTACTTC
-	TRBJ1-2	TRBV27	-	CASSEPTGGYTF	TGTGCCAGCAGTGAACCAACTGGTGGCTACACCTTC
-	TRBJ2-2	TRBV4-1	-	CASSQRGRGGELFF	TGCGCCAGCAGCCAAAGGGGCAGGGGCGGGGAGCTGTTTTTT
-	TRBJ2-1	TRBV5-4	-	CASSLDFRGARDEQFF	TGTGCCAGCAGCTTGGATTTCCGGGGGGCGCGGGATGAGCAGTTCTTC
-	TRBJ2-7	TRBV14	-	CASSLGLRNNEQYF	TGTGCCAGCAGCCTCGGGCTCCGAAACAACGAGCAGTACTTC
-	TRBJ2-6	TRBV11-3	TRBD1	CASSLGTGKSGANVLTF	TGTGCCAGCAGCTTAGGGACAGGGAAATCTGGGGCCAACGTCCTGACTTTC
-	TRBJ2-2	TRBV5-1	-	CASSWAGNTGELFF	TGCGCCAGCAGCTGGGCGGGAAACACCGGGGAGCTGTTTTTT
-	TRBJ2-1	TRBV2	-	CASSVPGAVGDEQFF	TGTGCCAGCAGTGTACCGGGGGCCGTGGGCGATGAGCAGTTCTTC
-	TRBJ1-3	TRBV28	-	CASSAPGDARSGNTIYF	TGTGCCAGCAGTGCCCCAGGGGACGCCCGCTCTGGAAACACCATATATTTT
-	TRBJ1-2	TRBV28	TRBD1	CASSLGDRGRGYTF	TGTGCCAGCAGTTTAGGGGACAGGGGACGGGGCTACACCTTC
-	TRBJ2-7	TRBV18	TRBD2	CASSPIAGTPGHEQYF	TGTGCCAGCTCACCCATAGCGGGTACCCCTGGCCACGAGCAGTACTTC
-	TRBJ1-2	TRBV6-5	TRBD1	CATSDRHPSYGYTF	TGTGCCACGTCGGACAGGCATCCTTCATATGGCTACACCTTC
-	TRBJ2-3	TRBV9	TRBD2	CASSVGIGGRASDTQYF	TGTGCCAGCAGCGTAGGAATAGGCGGGAGGGCCTCAGATACGCAGTATTTT
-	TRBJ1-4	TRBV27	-	CASRTSYRVGTNEKLFF	TGTGCCAGCAGAACCTCGTACAGGGTTGGGACTAATGAAAAACTGTTTTTT
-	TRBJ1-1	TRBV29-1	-	CSVGLVNTEAFF	TGCAGCGTTGGACTTGTGAACACTGAAGCTTTCTTT
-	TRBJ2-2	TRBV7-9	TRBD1	CASSRTGRGTGELFF	TGTGCCAGCAGCAGGACAGGGCGAGGCACCGGGGAGCTGTTTTTT
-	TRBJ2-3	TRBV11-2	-	CASRFRGGSPADTQYF	TGTGCCAGCAGATTTCGAGGGGGGTCCCCCGCAGATACGCAGTATTTT
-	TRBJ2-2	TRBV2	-	CASSDSGRGELFF	TGTGCCAGCAGTGACTCGGGGCGCGGGGAGCTGTTTTTT
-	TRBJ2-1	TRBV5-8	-	CASSLYYNEQFF	TGTGCCAGCAGCTTGTACTACAATGAGCAGTTCTTC
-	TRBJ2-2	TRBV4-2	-	CASSQPSGATGELFF	TGTGCCAGCAGCCAACCAAGCGGAGCCACCGGGGAGCTGTTTTTT
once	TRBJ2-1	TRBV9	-	CASSVRQGNNEQFF	TGTGCCAGCAGCGTACGTCAGGGGAACAATGAGCAGTTCTTC
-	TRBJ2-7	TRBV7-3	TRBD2	CASSTRDYENEQYF	TGTGCCAGCAGCACCCGGGACTACGAAAACGAGCAGTACTTC
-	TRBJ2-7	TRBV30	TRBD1	CAWSVRAGGNEQYF	TGTGCCTGGAGTGTAAGGGCAGGGGGCAACGAGCAGTACTTC
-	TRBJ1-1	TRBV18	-	CASSPTPAGSEAFF	TGTGCCAGCTCACCGACTCCTGCGGGGTCTGAAGCTTTCTTT
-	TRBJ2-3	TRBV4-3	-	CASSQSGGVNRYTDTQYF	TGCGCCAGCAGCCAATCAGGCGGAGTGAACCGGTACACAGATACGCAGTATTTT
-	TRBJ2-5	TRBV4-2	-	CASSLTDGRQETQYF	TGTGCCAGCAGTCTGACGGACGGAAGGCAAGAGACCCAGTACTTC
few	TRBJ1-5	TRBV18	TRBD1	CASSLKGQENQPQHF	TGTGCCAGCTCACTGAAGGGACAGGAGAATCAGCCCCAGCATTTT
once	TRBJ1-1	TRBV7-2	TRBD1	CASSGNRGNTEAFF	TGTGCCAGCAGCGGGAACAGGGGGAACACTGAAGCTTTCTTT
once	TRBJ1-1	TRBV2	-	CASSDETNTEAFF	TGTGCCAGCAGTGACGAGACTAACACTGAAGCTTTCTTT
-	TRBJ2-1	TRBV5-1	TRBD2	CASSLESGSVYEQFF	TGCGCCAGCAGCTTGGAGAGCGGGAGTGTCTATGAGCAGTTCTTC
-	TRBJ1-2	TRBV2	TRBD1	CASSGTGYNGYTF	TGTGCCAGCAGCGGGACAGGGTATAATGGCTACACCTTC
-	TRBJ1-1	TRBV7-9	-	CASSLRATVTEAFF	TGTGCCAGCAGCTTACGTGCGACAGTCACTGAAGCTTTCTTT
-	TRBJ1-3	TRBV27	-	CASSLSFGNTIYF	TGTGCCAGCAGTTTATCCTTCGGAAACACCATATATTTT
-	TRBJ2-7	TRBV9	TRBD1	CASSVAGGNSYEQYF	TGTGCCAGCAGCGTGGCAGGGGGAAATTCCTACGAGCAGTACTTC
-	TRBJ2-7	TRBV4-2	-	CASSPVLEGEQYF	TGTGCCAGCAGCCCCGTTTTGGAGGGAGAGCAGTACTTC
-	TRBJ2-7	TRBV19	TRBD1	CASSRRTGEYEQYF	TGTGCCAGTAGTCGTCGGACAGGGGAGTACGAGCAGTACTTC
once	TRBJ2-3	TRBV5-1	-	CASSLEQAPYDTQYF	TGCGCCAGCAGCTTGGAACAGGCCCCCTACGATACGCAGTATTTT
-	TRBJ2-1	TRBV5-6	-	CASSFQPNEQFF	TGTGCCAGCAGCTTCCAGCCGAATGAGCAGTTCTTC
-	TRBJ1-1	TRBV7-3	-	CASSLTRNTEAFF	TGTGCCAGCAGCTTAACCCGGAACACTGAAGCTTTCTTT
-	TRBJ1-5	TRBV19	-	CASSIRDYSNQPQHF	TGTGCCAGTAGTATAAGGGATTATAGCAATCAGCCCCAGCATTTT
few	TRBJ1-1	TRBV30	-	CAWSVLSGVSEAFF	TGTGCCTGGAGTGTACTGTCAGGGGTGAGCGAAGCTTTCTTT
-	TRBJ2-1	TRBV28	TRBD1	CASSLTGAEQFF	TGTGCCAGCAGTCTGACAGGGGCTGAGCAGTTCTTC